These 28 T cell receptor beta chains were sequenced from one sample in a study of blood T cell repertoires in COVID-19. Assay: immunoSEQ multiplex PCR; the TCRdb copy retains only in-frame clones and omits some. The data hold about 200,000 clones, with approximately 84% observed a single time. Sequencing was done on a sample of peripheral blood. The receptors stem from a woman between 50 and 59 years old with active or convalescent COVID-19.

V gene TRBV5-1 combines with J gene TRBJ1-4, with a weak D call TRBD1 (5 bases). V lost 0 bases and J 5 bases, leaving 8 bases between the germline ends. This CDR3 spans 14 amino acids. Germline V gene sequence: CDR1 SGHRS, CDR2 YFSETQ. The CDR3 region has the DNA TGCGCCAGCAGCTTGGGGCAGGGCAATGAAAAACTGTTTTTT. It translates to CASSLGQGNEKLFF.

The CDR3 loop reads CASRTYTEAFF. CDR3 sequence (DNA): TGTGCCAGCAGAACTTATACGGAAGCTTTCTTT. V usage is TRBV28 and J usage is TRBJ1-1; no definite D call. The germline V and J ends were trimmed by 6 bases and 8 bases, with 10 bases remaining between them. The CDR3 sequence is 11 residues long. CDR1 and CDR2 from the germline V gene are MDHEN and SYDVKM.

This chain joins TRBV30 and TRBJ2-2; possibly TRBD1 for D (5 bases). CDR3 length: 13 amino acids. The germline gives CDR1 GTSNPN, CDR2 SVGIG (reference sequence). The germline V and J ends were trimmed by 2 bases and 6 bases, with 10 bases remaining between them. CDR3 sequence (DNA): TGTGCCTGGAGTTCAGGGAAGGCCGGGGAGCTGTTTTTT. Its translation: CAWSSGKAGELFF. Variable domain in full (rest from reference TRBV30 and TRBJ2-2): SQTIHQWPATLVQPVGSPLSLECTVEGTSNPNLYWYRQAAGRGLQLLFYSVGIGQISSEVPQNLSASRPQDRQFILSSKKLLLSDSGFYLCAWSSGKAGELFFGEGSRLTVL.

The V and J genes are TRBV6-5 and TRBJ1-6; possible D gene TRBD1, 6 bases. Germline CDR1 and CDR2: MNHEY and SVGAGI. The CDR3 has 14 residues. V was trimmed by 6 bases and J by 10 bases, leaving 16 bases between them. CDR3 nucleotides: TGTGCCAGCAGGGCGTCCAGGGGATACTCACCCCTCCACTTT. This sequence encodes CASRASRGYSPLHF.

This chain joins TRBV28 and TRBJ2-3; tentative D call: TRBD2 (6 bases). Germline V gene data show CDR1 as MDHEN and CDR2 as SYDVKM. The CDR3 is made up of 15 amino acids. V was cut by 3 bases and J by 5 bases, with 15 bases left in between. CDR3 bases: TGTGCCAGCAGTTTTCCGGGACTCTCAGGAGATACGCAGTATTTT. Translated, it gives CASSFPGLSGDTQYF.

J is TRBJ2-1 and V is TRBV7-6; 10 bases line up with TRBD2. Per germline, CDR1 SGHVS and CDR2 FNYEAQ. Unmatched junction bases numbered 8, after V lost 5 bases and J lost 4 bases. The CDR3 runs 16 residues. The CDR3 DNA reads as TGTGCCAGCAGCGGCCTAGCGGGAGTCGGGTACAATGAGCAGTTCTTC. Protein: CASSGLAGVGYNEQFF.

The chain joins TRBV12-3 or TRBV12-4 to TRBJ2-3, with 8 bases matching TRBD2. The CDR3 consists of 13 residues. V lost 5 bases to trimming and J lost 8 bases; unmatched junction nucleotides: 6. The CDR3 loop reads CASSALAGGTQYF. The CDR3, as DNA: TGTGCCAGCAGTGCCCTAGCGGGTGGTACGCAGTATTTT.

J is TRBJ2-1 and V is TRBV10-3; D is perhaps TRBD2 (5 bases). The CDR3 has 13 residues. The V end was cut by 6 bases, the J end by 4 bases, with 10 bases between. Germline lookup yields CDR1 ENHRY and CDR2 SYGVKD. The CDR3 here is CAISSRTYNEQFF. CDR3 nucleotide sequence: TGTGCCATCAGCTCTCGGACTTACAATGAGCAGTTCTTC.

V usage is TRBV5-6 and J usage is TRBJ2-5; the D gene is possibly TRBD2 (7 bases). Trimming took 0 bases from V and 5 from J, leaving 14 bases between them. The CDR3 loop spans 15 amino acids. Germline loops: CDR1 SGHDT, CDR2 YYEEEE. CDR3 sequence reads: CASSLVGGQRETQYF. The CDR3 DNA follows: TGTGCCAGCAGCTTGGTCGGGGGGCAGCGGGAGACCCAGTACTTC.

J is TRBJ2-3 and V is TRBV5-1; 7 bases align to TRBD2. The CDR3 consists of 16 residues. CDR1 SGHRS and CDR2 YFSETQ come from the germline V gene. After removal of 1 base from V and 1 base from J, the junction contained 6 bases not matched to a gene. CDR3 DNA sequence: TGCGCCAGCAGCTTGTCAAGCGGGGATCGCACAGATACGCAGTATTTT. Its protein product is CASSLSSGDRTDTQYF. The whole variable domain, remainder taken from reference TRBV5-1 and TRBJ2-3, is KAGVTQTPRYLIKTRGQQVTLSCSPISGHRSVSWYQQTPGQGLQFLFEYFSETQRNKGNFPGRFSGRQFSNSRSEMNVSTLELGDSALYLCASSLSSGDRTDTQYFGPGTRLTVL.

The chain couples TRBV5-1 to TRBJ2-2, with 9 bases identical to TRBD2. Germline trimming cut 2 bases from V and 0 bases from J; bases unmatched to any gene: 2. This CDR3 has 16 residues. Germline CDR1 SGHRS, CDR2 YFSETQ. The CDR3 bases are TGCGCCAGCAGCTTTAGCGGGGGATCGAACACCGGGGAGCTGTTTTTT. Residues: CASSFSGGSNTGELFF.

CDR3 sequence: CASSYLGRRNEKLFF. CDR3 DNA: TGTGCCAGCAGTTATTTGGGCAGACGGAATGAAAAACTGTTTTTT. The V gene is TRBV6-5, the J gene TRBJ1-4, with D unresolved. Trimming cost V 3 bases and J 5 bases, with 13 bases left between them. Germline CDR1 and CDR2: MNHEY and SVGAGI. The CDR3 length is 15 residues.

The chain links TRBV7-8 to TRBJ2-2; possible D gene TRBD2, 5 bases. The CDR3 length is 15 residues. Germline loops: CDR1 SGHVS, CDR2 FQNEAQ. V was trimmed by 3 bases and J by 4 bases, leaving 12 bases between them. In nucleotides, the CDR3 is TGTGCCAGCAGCTTCTTCGGAGGAGGCACCGGGGAGCTGTTTTTT. The encoded protein is CASSFFGGGTGELFF.

This clone was seen a single time. The chain links TRBV18 to TRBJ1-4, with D possibly matching TRBD1 (5 bases). CDR3 length: 13 residues. In germline, CDR1 is KGHSH, CDR2 LQKENI. The V end lost 6 bases, the J end lost 5 bases, and 10 bases lay between the germline ends. DNA for the CDR3: TGTGCCAGCTCGGGGACTTACAATGAAAAACTGTTTTTT. This codes for CASSGTYNEKLFF.

The V gene is TRBV2, the J gene TRBJ1-2; TRBD1 matches 8 bases. Unmatched junction bases numbered 6, after V lost 1 base and J lost 8 bases. Germline values: CDR1 SNHLY, CDR2 FYNNEI. CDR3 length equals 14 residues. The CDR3 spells CASSEGRGLGGYTF. CDR3 DNA: TGTGCCAGCAGTGAAGGCAGGGGGCTCGGGGGCTACACCTTC.

The chain carries TRBV6-5 and TRBJ1-3; D unclear. This CDR3 is built from 16 residues. Trimming took 2 bases from V and 2 from J, leaving 13 bases between them. Germline CDR1 reads MNHEY; CDR2 reads SVGAGI. CDR3 sequence (DNA): TGTGCCAGCAGTTACGGGCCCTATGGGCCTGGAAACACCATATATTTT. Encoded protein: CASSYGPYGPGNTIYF.

V is TRBV7-2 and J is TRBJ2-3; D perhaps matches TRBD2 (7 bases). CDR1 is SGHTA and CDR2 is FQGNSA in the germline V gene. The CDR3 totals 14 residues. The V gene lost 1 base and the J gene lost 4 bases, with 9 bases spanning the gap. The CDR3 sequence is CASSLDGGPDTQYF. CDR3 bases: TGTGCCAGCAGCTTAGACGGGGGGCCAGATACGCAGTATTTT.

This clone was detected once. The rearrangement uses TRBV14 and TRBJ1-1, with D uncertain. Trimming pared 7 bases from V and 8 bases from J, leaving 23 bases between. Per germline, CDR1 SGHDN and CDR2 FVKESK. This CDR3 contains 15 residues. CDR3 residues: CASTPTISLGVEAFF. As DNA, the CDR3 is TGTGCCAGCACCCCCACAATTAGTCTGGGAGTGGAAGCTTTCTTT.

This clone was picked up a small number of times. The V gene is TRBV28, the J gene TRBJ1-5; no firm D call. The germline CDR1 and CDR2 sequences are MDHEN and SYDVKM. The V end lost 6 bases, the J end lost 1 base, and 7 bases lay between the germline ends. The CDR3 runs to 13 residues. The CDR3 sequence is CASSSLSNQPQHF. The CDR3 DNA follows: TGTGCCAGCAGCTCCCTCAGCAATCAGCCCCAGCATTTT.

This clone has only one observation. This rearrangement joins TRBV5-8 to TRBJ1-4; D is unclear. Looked up from germline, CDR1 is SGHTS and CDR2 is YDEGEE. Trimming shortened V by 4 bases and J by 6 bases, and 16 bases separated the two germline ends. The CDR3 runs 15 residues. The CDR3 sequence is CASSLGSRRDEKLFF. CDR3 coding DNA: TGTGCCAGCAGCCTGGGGTCCAGACGGGATGAAAAACTGTTTTTT.

J is TRBJ1-5 and V is TRBV10-3; perhaps TRBD1 as D (5 bases). The CDR3 consists of 14 residues. Germline V CDR1 and CDR2: ENHRY, SYGVKD. V was shortened by 0 bases and J by 5 bases, with 8 bases between the two germline ends. The CDR3 DNA sequence: TGTGCCATCAGTGAGTCAGGGGCTTATCAGCCCCAGCATTTT. It codes for CAISESGAYQPQHF.

V usage is TRBV28 and J usage is TRBJ2-5; 8 bases agree with TRBD1. The germline CDR1 and CDR2 sequences are MDHEN and SYDVKM. CDR3 size: 14 residues. V lost 8 bases and J lost 5; bases outside the gene matches: 10. CDR3 coding DNA: TGTGCCAGCCAAACGCCAGGGGGCTGGGAGACCCAGTACTTC. This encodes CASQTPGGWETQYF.

This chain links TRBV18 with TRBJ1-2, with 10 positions matching TRBD1. J lost 2 bases, V lost 3 bases, and 3 bases had no gene match. This CDR3 has 15 residues. The germline gives CDR1 KGHSH, CDR2 LQKENI. CDR3 sequence: CASSPPDRGNYGYTF. As DNA, the CDR3 is TGTGCCAGCTCACCTCCGGACAGGGGGAACTATGGCTACACCTTC.

V usage is TRBV5-1 and J usage is TRBJ1-5, with TRBD1 as a possible D gene (5 bases). Deletions cut 5 bases from V and 4 bases from J, with 16 bases between. This CDR3 has 15 residues. Germline V gene sequence: CDR1 SGHRS, CDR2 YFSETQ. The CDR3 is CASSLDPRGNQPQHF. The CDR3 region has the DNA TGCGCCAGCAGTCTCGACCCTCGGGGGAATCAGCCCCAGCATTTT. The entire variable domain, with the rest obtained from reference TRBV5-1 and TRBJ1-5, is as follows: KAGVTQTPRYLIKTRGQQVTLSCSPISGHRSVSWYQQTPGQGLQFLFEYFSETQRNKGNFPGRFSGRQFSNSRSEMNVSTLELGDSALYLCASSLDPRGNQPQHFGDGTRLSIL.

V usage is TRBV25-1 and J usage is TRBJ2-1, with D possibly being TRBD1 (5 bases). The CDR3 consists of 16 residues. The V end was cut by 1 base, the J end by 2 bases, with 12 bases between. Germline loops: CDR1 MGHDK, CDR2 SYGVNS. The DNA for the CDR3 is TGTGCCAGCAGTGAATCGGGCAGGGTCGCCTACAATGAGCAGTTCTTC. It yields the protein CASSESGRVAYNEQFF.

The chain employs TRBV7-9 and TRBJ2-3, with 8 nucleotides matching TRBD2. V lost 5 bases, J lost 1 base, and 2 bases stayed unmatched. CDR3 length equals 14 residues. Germline V gene sequence: CDR1 SEHNR, CDR2 FQNEAQ (reference sequence). The CDR3 DNA reads as TGTGCCAGCAGCAATAGCGGGGGCACAGATACGCAGTATTTT. Translated, it gives CASSNSGGTDTQYF.

This clone has more than one count but fewer than ten. This rearrangement joins TRBV6-5 to TRBJ2-7, with TRBD1 as a possible D gene (6 bases). There are 14 residues in the CDR3. Between the trimmed V and J ends, which lost 9 bases and 0 bases, there was a span of 15 bases. CDR1 and CDR2 (germline): MNHEY, SVGAGI. The DNA of the CDR3 is TGTGCCAGTTCAACCGGGACAAACTCCTACGAGCAGTACGTC. Residues: CASSTGTNSYEQYV.

The chain couples TRBV28 to TRBJ1-4; D is unresolved. The V and J ends lost 2 bases and 11 bases respectively, with 15 bases between them. This CDR3 region has 14 residues. Germline V lookup: CDR1 MDHEN, CDR2 SYDVKM. CDR3 coding DNA: TGTGCCAGCAGTTTACACTCAGGCGCGGGGAAACTGTTTTTT. Protein sequence: CASSLHSGAGKLFF.